Listed here is a single T cell receptor beta chain. Germline CDR1 and CDR2: SEHNR and FQNEAQ (reference sequence). This CDR3 is built from 14 residues. Deletions cut 1 base from V and 3 bases from J, with 9 bases between. This entry belongs to a study of blood T cell repertoires in COVID-19. The study drew participants aged 18 to 89 years from some 25 US areas. Recovery among Cohort 3 donors was established by two negative PCRs, clearance, or symptom resolution. Measured with immunoSEQ multiplex PCR; TCRdb has only the in-frame clones, and not every one. The sample records over 150,000 clones, around 80% being singletons.

The sequenced sample was PBMCs or T cells enriched from blood (not recorded which). This chain connects TRBV7-9 to TRBJ1-2; the D gene is possibly TRBD1 (5 bases). This TCR derives from a man aged 50-59 years who had recovered from COVID-19. This CDR3 reads CASSLEGAHYGYTF. The CDR3, as DNA: TGTGCCAGCAGCTTAGAAGGGGCTCACTATGGCTACACCTTC.